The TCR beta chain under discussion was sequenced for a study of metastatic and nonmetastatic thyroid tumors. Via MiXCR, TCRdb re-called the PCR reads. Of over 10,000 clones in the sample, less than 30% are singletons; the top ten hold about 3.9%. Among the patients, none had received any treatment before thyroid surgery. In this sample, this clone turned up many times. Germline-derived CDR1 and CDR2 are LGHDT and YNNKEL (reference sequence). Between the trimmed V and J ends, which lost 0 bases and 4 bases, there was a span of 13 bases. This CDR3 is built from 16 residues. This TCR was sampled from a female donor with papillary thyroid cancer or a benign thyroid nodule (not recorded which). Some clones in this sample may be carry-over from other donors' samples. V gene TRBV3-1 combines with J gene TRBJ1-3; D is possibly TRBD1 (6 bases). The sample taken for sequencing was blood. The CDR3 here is CASSQEGGGSGNTIYF. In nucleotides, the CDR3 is TGTGCCAGCAGCCAAGAAGGGGGGGGCTCCGGAAACACCATATATTTT.